Below, one TCR beta chain is given with its context. The V end lost 7 bases, the J end lost 2 bases, and 12 bases lay between the germline ends. CDR3 length: 13 residues. Germline CDR1 is SEHNR and CDR2 is FQNEAQ (reference sequence). This sample stems from a study of cytomegalovirus exposure and HLA in healthy donors. Primers: 60 Vbeta forward and 13 Jbeta reverse. Only in-frame clones appear in the TCRdb table, and some are missing; sequencing was by immunoSEQ multiplex PCR. This sample contains tens of thousands of clones. This clonotype was obtained from a woman aged 60-75 years in good health and CMV-seropositive. V and J are TRBV7-9 and TRBJ2-7; D perhaps matches TRBD1 (6 bases). The source material was PBMCs. CDR3 nucleotides: TGTGCCAGCACCCGGGACAACGCCTACGAGCAGTACTTC. Its translation: CASTRDNAYEQYF.